A single T cell receptor (beta chain) is shown here with its context. The sample holds a few counts of this clonotype. Its antigen is still unknown. It has no much larger one-base neighbor in the sample; base qualities were not kept. Systemically healthy Caucasian individuals from Russia, 39 in total and aged roughly 6 to 95 years, were included as donors. About 10 milliliters of peripheral blood were collected from each donor into EDTA-treated Vacutainer tubes. Ficoll-Paque density-gradient centrifugation was used to isolate PBMCs, with at least 6 million per sample. Total RNA was extracted from PBMCs with Trizol reagent, with at least 5 micrograms obtained per sample. Naive CD45RAhigh/CD27high T cell percentages were measured by flow cytometry on a PBMC aliquot from every donor. The germline V and J ends show losses of 2 bases and 4 bases respectively, and no gene match explains 9 bases of the junction. There are 17 amino acids in the CDR3, from cysteine to phenylalanine inclusive. The only DNA kept is the CDR3, 51 bases in frame from the first base.

Library preparation was by 5' RACE. For sequencing, an Illumina HiSeq 2500 was employed. A second PCR of roughly 6 to 11 cycles was performed with a sample-barcoded 5' primer and a J-beta primer mix. A unique molecular identifier was introduced onto each TCR beta cDNA molecule by a template-switch 5' adaptor carrying 12 random nucleotides. Each sample yielded at least 3 million CDR3-containing paired-end reads. The Mint cDNA synthesis kit, primed by a TRBC-specific oligonucleotide, was used to synthesize first-strand cDNA from all RNA. Following uracil-DNA glycosylase treatment, a first 18-cycle PCR with universal primers M1SS and BC2_uni_R was performed on all cDNA. On the authors' methods: For normalization, 1 million high-quality reads were randomly selected from each sample, with every read carrying a distinct molecular identifier. Instead of being binned into consensus sequences, reads that shared molecular identifiers were thrown out. MiTCR, with a Q25 quality threshold and the strictest error-elimination algorithm, was used for CDR3 identification, clonotype clustering and error correction. A nonparametric unseen species model with Euler transformation was used to estimate lower-bound total TCR beta diversity. TCRdb reprocessing: public reads trimmed at Q25 with fastp, clones called with MiXCR, in-frame beta chains kept. When rows share a CDR3 protein, they turn into one entry using the most common DNA and genes. These V and J calls rely on TCRdb rather than the paper's analysis. This sample comprises approximately 880,000 distinct CDR3 sequences, around 48% of them detected only once. The ten largest clones add up to about an eighth of the sample.

This entry belongs to a study of blood T cells in healthy people across ages (dated by TCRdb to between 2014 and 2017). About the investigation overall: Template switching captured roughly one uniquely barcoded TCR beta cDNA molecule per two T cells in model experiments. Using deep sequencing normalized with unique cDNA molecular identifiers, the study measured how TCR beta repertoire diversity changes with age. Two additional independent replicas of 1 million unique cDNA reads from the same blood draw were analyzed for two donors (one aged 18 to 29 and one aged 80 or older). Donors were grouped into four age groups: young (average approximately 16 years), middle-aged (39), aged (about 60) and long-lived (just over 80). To avoid experimental bias, donors of different ages were spread randomly across the sequencing lanes. The paper's findings and limits, for the study overall: Observed TCR beta diversity per million T cells fell roughly linearly with age, and a significant reduction was already apparent by age approximately 41. Compared with the aged group, the long-lived group had more naive CD4+ T cells, fewer expanded clones and increased TCR diversity, a pattern suggesting age selection. The percentage of naive T cells measured by flow cytometry correlated strongly with observed TCR beta diversity. Total diversity estimates from one million sequenced T cells were considered lower bounds and underestimates. Bulk unsorted PBMC profiling prevented conclusive comparison of naive and antigen-experienced compartments. Donor CMV infection status was unknown, potentially confounding age-related changes in expanded clonotypes.

The sequence is built from TRBV12-3 or TRBV12-4 and TRBJ2-1, and 9 junctional nucleotides match TRBD2. The sequencing input was blood. This receptor was obtained from a man younger than 40 in good health. Here the CDR3 is given as CASSLFAGGPSYNEQFF. The nucleotide sequence is TGTGCCAGCAGTTTATTCGCGGGGGGGCCTTCTTACAATGAGCAGTTCTTC.